This T cell receptor beta chain is from a study of blood T cell repertoires in COVID-19. Turning to the study itself: Acute-phase and convalescent COVID-19 samples originated in the United States, Italy and Spain. From T cells, B-cell-depleted T cells, or PBMCs came the material, which was cDNA or gDNA.

Authors' processing steps: Estimation of nucleated cell counts relied on the amplification of reference gene primers. The data were produced by immunoSEQ multiplex PCR, yet TCRdb's version contains in-frame clones alone and is incomplete. Clone size and V and J calls were adopted from that table, with D and trimming inferred from the DNA. The sample records over 250,000 clones, around 87% being singletons. CDR3 size: 15 residues. V shed 2 bases and J shed 2 bases, with 11 bases lying between them. Germline loops: CDR1 SGHRS, CDR2 YFSETQ. The TCR was taken from a woman in her twenties or thirties who had recovered from COVID-19. Sequencing was carried out using PBMCs or T cells enriched from blood (not recorded which). This chain connects TRBV5-1 to TRBJ1-3; D is uncertain. CDR3 amino acids: CASSFVGETGNTIYF. CDR3 bases: TGCGCCAGCAGCTTTGTCGGGGAAACTGGAAACACCATATATTTT.